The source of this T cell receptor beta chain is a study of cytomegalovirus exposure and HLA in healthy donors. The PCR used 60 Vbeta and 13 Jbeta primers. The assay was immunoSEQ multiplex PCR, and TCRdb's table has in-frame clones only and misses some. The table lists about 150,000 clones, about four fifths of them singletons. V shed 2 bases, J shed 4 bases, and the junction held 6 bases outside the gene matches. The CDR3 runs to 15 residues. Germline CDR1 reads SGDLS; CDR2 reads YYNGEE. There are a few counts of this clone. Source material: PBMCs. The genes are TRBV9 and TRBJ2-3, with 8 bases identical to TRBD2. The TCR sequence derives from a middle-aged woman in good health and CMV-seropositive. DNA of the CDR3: TGTGCCAGCAGCGTGACCGGGACTAGTTCAGATACGCAGTATTTT. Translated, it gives CASSVTGTSSDTQYF.